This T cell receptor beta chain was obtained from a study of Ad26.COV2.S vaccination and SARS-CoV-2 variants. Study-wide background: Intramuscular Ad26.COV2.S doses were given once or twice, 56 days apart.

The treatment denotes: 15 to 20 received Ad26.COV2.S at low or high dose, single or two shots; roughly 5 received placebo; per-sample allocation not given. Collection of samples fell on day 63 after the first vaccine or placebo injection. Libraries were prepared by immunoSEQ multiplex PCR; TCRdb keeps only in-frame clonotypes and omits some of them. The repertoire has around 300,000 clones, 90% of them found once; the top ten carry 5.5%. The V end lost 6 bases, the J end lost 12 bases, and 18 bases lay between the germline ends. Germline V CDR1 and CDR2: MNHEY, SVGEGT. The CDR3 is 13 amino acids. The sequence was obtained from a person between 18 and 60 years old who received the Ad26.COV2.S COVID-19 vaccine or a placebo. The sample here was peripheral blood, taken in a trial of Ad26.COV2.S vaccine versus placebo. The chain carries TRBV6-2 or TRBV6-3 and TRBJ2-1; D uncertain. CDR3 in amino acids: CASSRPAAVGQFF. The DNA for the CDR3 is TGTGCCAGCAGCCGTCCTGCAGCCGTCGGGCAGTTCTTC.